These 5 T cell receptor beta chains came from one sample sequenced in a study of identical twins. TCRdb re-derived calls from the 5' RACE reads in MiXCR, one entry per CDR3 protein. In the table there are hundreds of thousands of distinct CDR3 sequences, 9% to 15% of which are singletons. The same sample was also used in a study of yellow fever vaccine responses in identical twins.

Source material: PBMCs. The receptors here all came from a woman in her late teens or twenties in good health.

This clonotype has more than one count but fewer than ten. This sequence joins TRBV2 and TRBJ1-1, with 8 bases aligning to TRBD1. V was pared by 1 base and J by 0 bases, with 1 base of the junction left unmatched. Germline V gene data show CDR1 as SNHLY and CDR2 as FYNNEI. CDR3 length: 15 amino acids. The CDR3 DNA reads TGTGCCAGCAGTGAAGGACAGGGGATGAACACTGAAGCTTTCTTT. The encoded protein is CASSEGQGMNTEAFF.

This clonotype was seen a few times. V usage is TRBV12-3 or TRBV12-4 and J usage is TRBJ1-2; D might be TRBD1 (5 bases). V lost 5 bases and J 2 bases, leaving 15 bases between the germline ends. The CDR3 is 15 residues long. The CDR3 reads CASSTPDRINYGYTF. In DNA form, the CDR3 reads TGTGCCAGCAGTACCCCAGACAGAATAAACTATGGCTACACCTTC.

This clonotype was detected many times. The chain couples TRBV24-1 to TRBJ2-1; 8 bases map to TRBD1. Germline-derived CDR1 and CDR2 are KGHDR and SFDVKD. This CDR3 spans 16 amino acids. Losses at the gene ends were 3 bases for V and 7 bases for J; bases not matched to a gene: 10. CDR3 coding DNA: TGTGCCACCAGTGATCGCGACAGGGGAACATGGAATGAGCAGTTCTTC. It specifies CATSDRDRGTWNEQFF.

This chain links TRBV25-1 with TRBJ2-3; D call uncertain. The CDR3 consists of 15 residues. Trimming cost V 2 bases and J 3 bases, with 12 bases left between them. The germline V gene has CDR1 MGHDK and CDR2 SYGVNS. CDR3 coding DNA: TGTGCCAGCAGTGAAGGATATAGTCGGACAGATACGCAGTATTTT. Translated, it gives CASSEGYSRTDTQYF.

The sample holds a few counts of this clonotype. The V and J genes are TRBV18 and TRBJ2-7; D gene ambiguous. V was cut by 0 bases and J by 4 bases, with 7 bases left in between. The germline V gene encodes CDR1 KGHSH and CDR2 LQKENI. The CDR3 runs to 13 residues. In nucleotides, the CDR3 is TGTGCCAGCTCACCACCGTACGCGTACGAGCAGTACTTC. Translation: CASSPPYAYEQYF. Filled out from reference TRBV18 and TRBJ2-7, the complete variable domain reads NAGVMQNPRHLVRRRGQEARLRCSPMKGHSHVYWYRQLPEEGLKFMVYLQKENIIDESGMPKERFSAEFPKEGPSILRIQQVVRGDSAAYFCASSPPYAYEQYFGPGTRLTVT.